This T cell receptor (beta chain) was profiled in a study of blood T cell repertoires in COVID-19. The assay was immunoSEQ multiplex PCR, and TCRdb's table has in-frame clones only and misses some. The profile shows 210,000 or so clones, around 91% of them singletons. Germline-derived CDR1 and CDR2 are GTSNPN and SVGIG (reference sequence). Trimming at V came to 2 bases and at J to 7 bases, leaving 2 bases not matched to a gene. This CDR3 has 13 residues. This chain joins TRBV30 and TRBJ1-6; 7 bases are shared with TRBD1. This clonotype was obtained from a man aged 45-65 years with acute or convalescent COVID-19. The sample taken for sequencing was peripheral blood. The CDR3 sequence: CAWSRGQNSPLHF. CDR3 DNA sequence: TGTGCCTGGAGTCGGGGACAGAATTCACCCCTCCACTTT.